The clone carrying this TCR beta chain has a count of ten or more. As yet, its antigen is unknown. Moderate-to-severe activity, CAS at least 3, NOSPECS at least 4 and duration under 3 months characterized donors with ophthalmopathy. The CDR3 runs 14 residues. V dropped 7 bases and J dropped 3 bases, with 15 bases sitting between them. Germline V CDR1 and CDR2: LNHDA, SQIVND (reference sequence). Beta-chain TCR CDR3 regions were amplified from RNA transcripts. The first round was an RT-PCR with HTBI primers, and the second round was a multiplex PCR. Each CDR3 protein is one row after TCRdb ran MiXCR on the multiplex PCR reads. This sample yields some 400,000 distinct CDR3 sequences, of which around 19% are seen a single time; around 1.5% belongs to the top ten. The sample originates from a study of Graves' ophthalmopathy and Graves' hyperthyroidism. Whole-study results and caveats: Most thyroid clonotypes with frequency above 0.001 were detected in blood too.

Sequencing was carried out using peripheral blood. The rearrangement uses TRBV19 and TRBJ2-5; no clear D gene. This receptor was identified in a woman aged 18-35 years with Graves' ophthalmopathy. CDR3: CASKYEWTEETQYF. The DNA for the CDR3 is TGTGCCAGTAAATACGAATGGACGGAAGAGACCCAGTACTTC.